This TCR beta chain was captured by sequencing in a study of T cell changes during pregnancy in multiple sclerosis. The V end lost 1 base, the J end lost 2 bases, and 10 bases lay between the germline ends. Per germline, CDR1 SGHAT and CDR2 FQDESV (reference sequence). The CDR3 covers 15 residues. The protocol was immunoSEQ multiplex PCR, while the TCRdb copy is restricted to in-frame clones and leaves out a portion. Among 55,000 to 75,000 clones listed, roughly 91% were seen once. The TCR comes from a female donor in good health, enrolled as a control in a pregnancy study. V and J are TRBV11-1 and TRBJ2-3, with a possible D match to TRBD2 (6 bases). Sequences were derived from peripheral blood, sampled after pregnancy. In DNA, the CDR3 is TGTGCCAGCAGCTTAGGCGGGAAGTTCACAGATACGCAGTATTTT. It translates to CASSLGGKFTDTQYF.